The 2 T cell receptor beta chains presented below share a single source sample, sequenced in a study of shared clonotypes between healthy human individuals. Method: immunoSEQ multiplex PCR; TCRdb's copy keeps in-frame clones and lacks some. The sample comprises about 1.5 million clones, 98% of which are singletons, and 0.4% to 0.55% rests with the top ten. The sequenced sample consisted of naive CD4+ T cells sorted from blood. Subset: CD45RA+ positively selected. Source of these receptors: a man aged 25 to 40 in good health.

A single count supports this clone. This chain links TRBV11-2 with TRBJ1-1; D is uncertain. Trimming shortened V by 4 bases and J by 1 base, and 13 bases separated the two germline ends. The germline CDR1 and CDR2 sequences are SGHAT and FQNNGV. The CDR3 contains 15 residues. CDR3 coding DNA: TGTGCCAGCAGCTCAGTAAAAGGCAGGAACACTGAAGCTTTCTTT. Translation gives CASSSVKGRNTEAFF.

The chain couples TRBV30 to TRBJ2-3; the match to TRBD2 covers 15 bases. Germline CDR1 GTSNPN, CDR2 SVGIG (reference sequence). V shed 1 base, J shed 6 bases, and the junction held 2 bases outside the gene matches. CDR3 length equals 15 residues. Here the CDR3 reads CAWSAGTSGGDTQYF. Here the CDR3 DNA reads TGTGCCTGGAGTGCCGGGACTAGCGGGGGGGATACGCAGTATTTT.